This TCR beta chain was retrieved from a study of OX40 agonist ivuxolimab in advanced cancers. Turning to the study itself: The mean age was roughly 60 years, ranging from 23 to 79, with less than 90% of participants male. Previous treatment with anti-PD-1, anti-PD-L1 or anti-CTLA-4 therapy was allowed; 40% had received some.

Study-wide results and caveats: The antigens recognized by the expanded peripheral T cells, that is their antigen specificity, were not determined.

TCRdb's copy holds only in-frame clones and misses some; the assay was immunoSEQ multiplex PCR. The sample lists tens of thousands of clones, approximately 90% occurring once. On this clone: Its antigen is not identified. One junction end disagrees with the germline gene, perhaps due to a read error.

The CDR3 loop spans 14 amino acids. CDR1 is MNHNY and CDR2 is SVGAGI in the germline V gene (reference sequence). The rearrangement uses TRBV6-6 and TRBJ1-2; no definite D call. The sample was CD4+ or CD8+ T cells sorted from blood, taken in a trial of the OX40 agonist ivuxolimab. The TCR originated in an adult with an advanced solid tumor such as melanoma, head and neck, liver or kidney cancer. CDR3 region: CANSMPGPRKGYTF. As DNA, the CDR3 is TGTGCCAACAGTATGCCGGGTCCCCGAAAGGGCTACACCTTC.